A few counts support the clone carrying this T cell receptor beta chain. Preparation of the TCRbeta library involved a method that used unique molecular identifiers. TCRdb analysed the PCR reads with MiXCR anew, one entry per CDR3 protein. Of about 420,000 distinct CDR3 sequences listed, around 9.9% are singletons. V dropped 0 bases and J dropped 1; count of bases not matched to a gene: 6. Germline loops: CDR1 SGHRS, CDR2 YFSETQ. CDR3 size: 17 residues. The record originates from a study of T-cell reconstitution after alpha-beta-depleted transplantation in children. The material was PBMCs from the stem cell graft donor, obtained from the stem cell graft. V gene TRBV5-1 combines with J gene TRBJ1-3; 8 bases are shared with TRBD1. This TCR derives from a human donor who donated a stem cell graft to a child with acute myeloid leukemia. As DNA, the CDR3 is TGCGCCAGCAGCTTGGAACCAGGGGGCGAGTCTGGAAACACCATATATTTT. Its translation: CASSLEPGGESGNTIYF.